This TCR beta chain was sequenced in a study of blood T cell repertoires in COVID-19. TCRdb's table, derived via immunoSEQ multiplex PCR, lists solely in-frame clones and lacks some. The sample comprises over 200,000 clones, approximately 89% of which are singletons, and about 4% rests with the top ten. The CDR3 extends over 15 amino acids. CDR1 and CDR2 from the germline V gene are SGHAT and FQNNGV. V lost 4 bases to trimming and J lost 5 bases; unmatched junction nucleotides: 10. The chain combines TRBV11-2 with TRBJ2-7, with 8 bases that match TRBD1. This TCR came from a woman aged 25 to 39 who had been exposed to COVID-19. Sequencing was carried out using PBMCs or T cells enriched from blood (not recorded which). In DNA, the CDR3 is TGTGCCAGCAGCTCCCAACTTGGGACAGGAAACGAGCAGTACTTC. It encodes CASSSQLGTGNEQYF.